One TCR beta chain is described in this entry. What it recognizes is unknown. This sample is drawn from a study of cytomegalovirus exposure and HLA in healthy donors. General study results and limits: Among the sequence variants, a highly shared cluster was likely an artifact of sequencing.

The CDR3 is made up of 14 amino acids. CDR1 ENHRY and CDR2 SYGVKD come from the germline V gene. J lost 5 bases, V lost 6 bases, and 5 bases had no gene match. The PCR made use of 60 Vbeta and 13 Jbeta primers. The repertoire was sequenced with immunoSEQ multiplex PCR; TCRdb's copy has only in-frame clones and lacks some. The sample has roughly 140,000 clones; about four fifths are singletons. This clonotype was sampled from a man aged 35-49 years in good health and CMV-seronegative. The chain uses TRBV10-3 and TRBJ2-2; TRBD1 agrees at 8 bases. Sequenced: PBMCs. CDR3 coding DNA: TGTGCCATCAGATCAGGGGGCGATACCGGGGAGCTGTTTTTT. Amino acids: CAIRSGGDTGELFF.